This record concerns one TCR beta chain sequence. V gave up 3 bases and J gave up 5 bases, with 13 bases separating them. The V gene's germline CDR1 is MGHRA and CDR2 YSYEKL. This CDR3 spans 14 amino acids. This sample is part of a study of blood T cell repertoires in COVID-19. Study in general: PBMCs, B-cell-depleted T cells, or T cells provided the cDNA or gDNA that made up the material.

In the authors' methods: The assay estimated nucleated cells by amplifying reference gene primers. TCRdb's copy holds only in-frame clones and misses some; the assay was immunoSEQ multiplex PCR. From that table come the V and J calls and clone size; the DNA was used to work out D and trimming. The sample includes more than 250,000 clones, approximately 85% of them seen just once. This receptor was identified in a human donor in a cohort sampled during active COVID-19. The gene calls are TRBV4-1 and TRBJ1-1, with D perhaps TRBD1 (5 bases). Sequenced: peripheral blood. The CDR3, as DNA: TGCGCCAGCAGCCACGGGACGGGGGGGACTGAAGCTTTCTTT. Translating it yields CASSHGTGGTEAFF.